This T cell receptor beta chain was identified during a study of esophageal squamous cell carcinoma under preoperative chemotherapy. CDR3 length equals 15 residues. Study-level points and caveats: Chemotherapy was followed by significantly higher TCR diversity in peripheral T cells only, not tumor-infiltrating lymphocytes.

A note on this clonotype: Its antigen is not known.

TCRdb re-analysed the PCR reads in MiXCR, keeping a single row per CDR3 protein. Of approximately 20,000 distinct CDR3 sequences listed, 35% to 55% are singletons. Time point reported: after preoperative PTX-NDP chemotherapy. Before surgery, patients were given preoperative paclitaxel-nedaplatin chemotherapy. The rearrangement links TRBV12-3 or TRBV12-4 to TRBJ2-7; D possibly uses TRBD1 or TRBD2 (6 bases each). Judging by the DNA end, TRBJ2-5 fits better; the J call may be wrong. The source is a human donor with esophageal squamous cell carcinoma. The donor label of this sample is uncertain. Sample collection occurred from a patient given preoperative chemotherapy. CDR3 loop: CASSLGGGAIETQYF. For the CDR3, the DNA is TGTGCCAGCAGTTTGGGGGGCGGGGCTATAGAGACCCAGTACTTC.